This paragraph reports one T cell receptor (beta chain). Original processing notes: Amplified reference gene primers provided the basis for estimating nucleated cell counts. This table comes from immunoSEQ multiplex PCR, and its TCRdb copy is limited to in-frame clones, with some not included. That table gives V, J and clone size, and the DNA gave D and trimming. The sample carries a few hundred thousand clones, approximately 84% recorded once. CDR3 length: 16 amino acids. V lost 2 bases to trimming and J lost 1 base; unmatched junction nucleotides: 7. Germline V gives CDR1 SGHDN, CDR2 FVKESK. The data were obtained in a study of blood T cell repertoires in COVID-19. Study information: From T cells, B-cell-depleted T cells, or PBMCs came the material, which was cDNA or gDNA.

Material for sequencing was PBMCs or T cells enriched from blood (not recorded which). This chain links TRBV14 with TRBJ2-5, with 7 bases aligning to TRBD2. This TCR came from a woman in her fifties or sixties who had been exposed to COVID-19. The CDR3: CASSQRTGGTQETQYF. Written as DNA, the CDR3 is TGTGCCAGCAGCCAACGTACCGGGGGGACCCAAGAGACCCAGTACTTC.